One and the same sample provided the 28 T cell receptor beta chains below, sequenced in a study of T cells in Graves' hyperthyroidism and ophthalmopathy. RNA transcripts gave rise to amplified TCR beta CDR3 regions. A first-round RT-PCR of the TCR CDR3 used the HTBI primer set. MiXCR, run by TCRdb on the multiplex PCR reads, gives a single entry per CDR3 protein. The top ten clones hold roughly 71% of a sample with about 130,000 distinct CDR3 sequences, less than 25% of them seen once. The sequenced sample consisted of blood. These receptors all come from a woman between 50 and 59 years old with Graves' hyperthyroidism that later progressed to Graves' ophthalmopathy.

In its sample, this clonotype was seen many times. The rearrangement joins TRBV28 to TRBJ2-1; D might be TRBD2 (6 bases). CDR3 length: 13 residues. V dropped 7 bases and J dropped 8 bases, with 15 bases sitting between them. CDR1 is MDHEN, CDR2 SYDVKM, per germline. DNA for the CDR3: TGTGCCAGCAAGGCGGGAACTGCGGATGAGCAGTTCTTC. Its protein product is CASKAGTADEQFF. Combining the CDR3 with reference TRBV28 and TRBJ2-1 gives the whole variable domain DVKVTQSSRYLVKRTGEKVFLECVQDMDHENMFWYRQDPGLGLRLIYFSYDVKMKEKGDIPEGYSVSREKKERFSLILESASTNQTSMYLCASKAGTADEQFFGPGTRLTVL.

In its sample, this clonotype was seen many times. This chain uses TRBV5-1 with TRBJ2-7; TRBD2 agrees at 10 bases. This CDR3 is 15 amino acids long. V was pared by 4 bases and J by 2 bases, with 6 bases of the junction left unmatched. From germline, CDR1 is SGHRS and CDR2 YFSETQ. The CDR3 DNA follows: TGCGCCAGCAGCCCCGAAGCGGGAGGGCCCTACGAGCAGTACTTC. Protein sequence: CASSPEAGGPYEQYF. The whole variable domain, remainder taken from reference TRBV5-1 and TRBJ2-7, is KAGVTQTPRYLIKTRGQQVTLSCSPISGHRSVSWYQQTPGQGLQFLFEYFSETQRNKGNFPGRFSGRQFSNSRSEMNVSTLELGDSALYLCASSPEAGGPYEQYFGPGTRLTVT.

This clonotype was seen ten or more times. CDR3 bases: TGTGCCAGCAGCTTCAGCCTGTCCAATGAGCAGTTCTTC. Protein product: CASSFSLSNEQFF. The chain recombines TRBV5-8 with TRBJ2-1; D is unclear. Trimming shortened V by 2 bases and J by 6 bases, and 9 bases separated the two germline ends. From germline, CDR1 is SGHTS and CDR2 YDEGEE. CDR3 size: 13 residues.

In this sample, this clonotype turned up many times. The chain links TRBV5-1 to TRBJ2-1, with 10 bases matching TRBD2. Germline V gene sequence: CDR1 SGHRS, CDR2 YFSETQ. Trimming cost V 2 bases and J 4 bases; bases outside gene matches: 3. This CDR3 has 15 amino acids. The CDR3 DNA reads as TGCGCCAGCAGCTTACTAGCGGGGAGGTACAATGAGCAGTTCTTC. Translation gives CASSLLAGRYNEQFF.

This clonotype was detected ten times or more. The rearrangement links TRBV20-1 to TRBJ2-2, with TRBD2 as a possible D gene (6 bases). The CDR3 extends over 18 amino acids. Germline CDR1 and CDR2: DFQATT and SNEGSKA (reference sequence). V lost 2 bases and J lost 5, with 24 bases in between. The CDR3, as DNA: TGCAGTGCTAGATCAGGAAAGCGGGCCATAGTAGGGACCGGGGAGCTGTTTTTT. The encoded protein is CSARSGKRAIVGTGELFF.

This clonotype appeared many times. Here the CDR3 DNA reads TGTGCCAGCAGTTTTTTGGGATTCAACTACGAGCAGTACTTC. The encoded protein is CASSFLGFNYEQYF. This rearrangement joins TRBV12-3 or TRBV12-4 to TRBJ2-7, with D unclear. Trimming left V 3 bases short and J 3 bases short, with 12 bases between. The CDR3 is made up of 14 amino acids.

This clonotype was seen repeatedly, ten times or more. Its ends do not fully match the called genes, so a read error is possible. The CDR3 region is CATSYGEKLFF. CDR3 nucleotide sequence: TGTGCCACCAGTTACGGTGAAAAACTGTTTTTT. The V call is TRBV2, the J call TRBJ1-4; D unresolved. Germline loops: CDR1 SNHLY, CDR2 FYNNEI. The CDR3 is 11 amino acids.

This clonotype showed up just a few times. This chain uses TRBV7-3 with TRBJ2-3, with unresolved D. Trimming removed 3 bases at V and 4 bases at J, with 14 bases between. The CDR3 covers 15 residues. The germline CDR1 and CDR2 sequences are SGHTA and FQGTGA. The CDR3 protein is CASSFAPGRADTQYF. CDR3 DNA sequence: TGTGCCAGCAGCTTTGCCCCTGGTAGGGCAGATACGCAGTATTTT.

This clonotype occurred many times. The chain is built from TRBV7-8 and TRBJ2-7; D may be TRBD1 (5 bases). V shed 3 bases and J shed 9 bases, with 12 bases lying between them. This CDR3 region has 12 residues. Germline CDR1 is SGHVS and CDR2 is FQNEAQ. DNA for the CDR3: TGTGCCAGCAGCTTGGCTGACAGAAGGCAGTACTTC. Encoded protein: CASSLADRRQYF.

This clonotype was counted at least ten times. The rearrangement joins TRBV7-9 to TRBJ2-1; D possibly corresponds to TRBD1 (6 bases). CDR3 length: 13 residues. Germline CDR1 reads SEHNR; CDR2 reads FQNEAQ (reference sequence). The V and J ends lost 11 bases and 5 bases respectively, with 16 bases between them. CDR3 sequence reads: CAVRTVIDNEQFF. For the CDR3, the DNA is TGTGCCGTACGGACAGTCATAGACAATGAGCAGTTCTTC.

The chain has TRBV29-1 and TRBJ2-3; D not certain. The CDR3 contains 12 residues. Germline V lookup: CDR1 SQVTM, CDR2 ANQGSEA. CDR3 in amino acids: CRLNGGTDTQYF. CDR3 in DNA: TGCAGATTAAATGGGGGCACAGATACGCAGTATTTT.

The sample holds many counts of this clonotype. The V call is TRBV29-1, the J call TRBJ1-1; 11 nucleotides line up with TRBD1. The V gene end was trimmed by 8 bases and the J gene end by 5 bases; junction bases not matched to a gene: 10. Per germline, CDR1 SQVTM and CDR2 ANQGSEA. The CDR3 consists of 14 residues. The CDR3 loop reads CSHRTGGSLTEAFF. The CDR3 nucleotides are TGCAGCCACCGGACAGGGGGCTCCCTTACTGAAGCTTTCTTT.

The CDR3 DNA follows: TGTGCCACCAGCCCCTCCAGAGGGGACTATGGCTACACCTTC. This codes for CATSPSRGDYGYTF. The V call is TRBV15, the J call TRBJ1-2; D possibly corresponds to TRBD1 (5 bases). Germline lookup yields CDR1 LNHNV and CDR2 YYDKDF (reference sequence). This CDR3 has 14 amino acids. The V end was cut by 5 bases, the J end by 3 bases, with 13 bases between.

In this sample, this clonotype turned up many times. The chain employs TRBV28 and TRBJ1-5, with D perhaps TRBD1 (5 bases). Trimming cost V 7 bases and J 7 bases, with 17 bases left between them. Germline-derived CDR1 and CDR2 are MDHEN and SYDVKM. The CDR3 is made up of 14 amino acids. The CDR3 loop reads CASKRGRVDQPQHF. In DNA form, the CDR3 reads TGTGCCAGCAAAAGGGGCAGAGTTGACCAGCCCCAGCATTTT. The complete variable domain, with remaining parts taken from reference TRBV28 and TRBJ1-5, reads DVKVTQSSRYLVKRTGEKVFLECVQDMDHENMFWYRQDPGLGLRLIYFSYDVKMKEKGDIPEGYSVSREKKERFSLILESASTNQTSMYLCASKRGRVDQPQHFGDGTRLSIL.

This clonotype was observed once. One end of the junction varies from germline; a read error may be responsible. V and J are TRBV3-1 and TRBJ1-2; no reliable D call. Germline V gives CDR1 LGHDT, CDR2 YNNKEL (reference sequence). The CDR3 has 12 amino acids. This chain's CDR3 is CASSSPGNGYTF. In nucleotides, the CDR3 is TGCGCCAGCAGCTCGCCGGGGAATGGCTACACCTTC.

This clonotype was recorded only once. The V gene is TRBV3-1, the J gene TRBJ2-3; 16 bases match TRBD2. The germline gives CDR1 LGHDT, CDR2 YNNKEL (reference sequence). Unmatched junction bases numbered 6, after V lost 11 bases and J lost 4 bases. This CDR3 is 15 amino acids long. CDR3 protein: CASGTSGRGSDTQYF. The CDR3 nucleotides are TGTGCCTCCGGGACTAGCGGGAGGGGATCAGATACGCAGTATTTT.

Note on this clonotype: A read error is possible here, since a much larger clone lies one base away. The CDR3 sequence: CVSSDSPLAGDGTDTQYF. CDR3 nucleotides: TGTGTCAGCAGCGATTCACCCCTAGCGGGAGACGGCACAGATACGCAGTATTTT. This rearrangement joins TRBV9 to TRBJ2-3, with 10 bases matching TRBD2. CDR1 SGDLS and CDR2 YYNGEE come from the germline V gene. The CDR3 runs to 18 residues.

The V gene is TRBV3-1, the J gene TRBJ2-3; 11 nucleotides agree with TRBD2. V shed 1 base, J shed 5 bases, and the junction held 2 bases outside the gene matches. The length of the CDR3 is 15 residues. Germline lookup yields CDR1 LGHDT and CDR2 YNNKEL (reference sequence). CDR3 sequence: CASSQVSGREDTQYF. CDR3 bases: TGTGCCAGCAGCCAAGTTAGCGGGAGGGAAGATACGCAGTATTTT.

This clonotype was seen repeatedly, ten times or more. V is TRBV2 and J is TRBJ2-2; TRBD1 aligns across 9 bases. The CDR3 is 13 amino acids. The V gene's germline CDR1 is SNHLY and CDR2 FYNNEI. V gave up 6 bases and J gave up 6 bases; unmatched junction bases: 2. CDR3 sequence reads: CASRGTGPGELFF. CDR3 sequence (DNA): TGTGCCAGCAGGGGGACAGGGCCCGGGGAGCTGTTTTTT.

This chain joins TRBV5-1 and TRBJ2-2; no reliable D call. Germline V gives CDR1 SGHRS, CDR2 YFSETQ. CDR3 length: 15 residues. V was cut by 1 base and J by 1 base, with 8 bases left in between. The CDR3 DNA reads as TGCGCCAGCAGCTTGAGTGGGCTGAACACCGGGGAGCTGTTTTTT. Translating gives CASSLSGLNTGELFF.

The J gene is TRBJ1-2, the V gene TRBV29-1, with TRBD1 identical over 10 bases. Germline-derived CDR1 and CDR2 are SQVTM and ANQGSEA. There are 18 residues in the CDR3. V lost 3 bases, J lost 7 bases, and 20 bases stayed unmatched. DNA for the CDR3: TGCAGCGTTGATACGGTGTTTACCGGGACAGGGGTTGTGAGTGGCTACACCTTC. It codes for CSVDTVFTGTGVVSGYTF.

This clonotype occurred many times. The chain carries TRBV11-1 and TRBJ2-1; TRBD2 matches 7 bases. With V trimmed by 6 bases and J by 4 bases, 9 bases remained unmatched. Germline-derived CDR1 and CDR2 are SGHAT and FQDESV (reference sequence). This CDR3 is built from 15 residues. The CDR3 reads CASRRQPGGYNEQFF. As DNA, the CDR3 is TGTGCCAGCAGGCGCCAGCCCGGGGGGTACAATGAGCAGTTCTTC.

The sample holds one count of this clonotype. For the CDR3, the DNA is TGTGCCTGGAGTGTAGAAGGAAACTATGGCTACACCTTC. It specifies CAWSVEGNYGYTF. This chain connects TRBV30 to TRBJ1-2; no clear D. The V gene's germline CDR1 is GTSNPN and CDR2 SVGIG (reference sequence). CDR3 length: 13 residues. Trimming pared 0 bases from V and 2 bases from J, leaving 7 bases between.

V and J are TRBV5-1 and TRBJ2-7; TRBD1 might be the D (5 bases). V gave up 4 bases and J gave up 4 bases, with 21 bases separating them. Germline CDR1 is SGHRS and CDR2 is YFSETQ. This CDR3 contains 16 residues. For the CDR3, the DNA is TGCGCCAGCAGCCTGGCCACCGGACAAGCACCTTACGAGCAGTACTTC. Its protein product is CASSLATGQAPYEQYF.

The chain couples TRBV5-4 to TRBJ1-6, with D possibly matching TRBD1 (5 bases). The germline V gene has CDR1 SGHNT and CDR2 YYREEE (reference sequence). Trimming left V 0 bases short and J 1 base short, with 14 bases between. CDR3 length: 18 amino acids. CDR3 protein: CASSLGTHRASYNSPLHF. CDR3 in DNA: TGTGCCAGCAGCTTGGGGACACACCGGGCGTCCTATAATTCACCCCTCCACTTT.

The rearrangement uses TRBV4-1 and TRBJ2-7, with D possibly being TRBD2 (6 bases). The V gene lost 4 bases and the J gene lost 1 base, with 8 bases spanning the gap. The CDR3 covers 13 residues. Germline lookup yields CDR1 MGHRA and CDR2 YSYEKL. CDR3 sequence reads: CASSLADSYEQYF. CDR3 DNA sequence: TGCGCCAGCAGCCTAGCGGATTCCTACGAGCAGTACTTC.

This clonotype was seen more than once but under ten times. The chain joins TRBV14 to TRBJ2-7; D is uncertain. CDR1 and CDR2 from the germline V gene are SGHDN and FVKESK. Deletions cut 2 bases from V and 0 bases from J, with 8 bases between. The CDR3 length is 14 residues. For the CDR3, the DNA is TGTGCCAGCAGCCAATATCGGTCCTCCTACGAGCAGTACTTC. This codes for CASSQYRSSYEQYF.

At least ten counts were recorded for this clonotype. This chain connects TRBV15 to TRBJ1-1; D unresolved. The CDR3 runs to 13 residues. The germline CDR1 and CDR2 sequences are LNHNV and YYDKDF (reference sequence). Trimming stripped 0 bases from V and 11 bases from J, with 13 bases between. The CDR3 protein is CATSRDLTGYAFF. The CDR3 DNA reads TGTGCCACCAGCAGAGATCTGACGGGGTACGCTTTCTTT.